The sequence of this T cell receptor beta chain was determined in a study of T cell responses to AZD1222 COVID-19 vaccine. Findings and limits, study-wide: The sample set comprised mostly white British donors with more females, and clonal diversity was possibly underestimated.

Sequencing used immunoSEQ multiplex PCR; TCRdb keeps in-frame clones, though not all of them. This table holds more than 95,000 clones, roughly 89% found once. Turning to this clone: The antigen remains unidentified.

The V gene lost 6 bases and the J gene lost 8 bases, with 17 bases spanning the gap. CDR3 length: 14 residues. Germline loops: CDR1 SGHNT, CDR2 YENEEA. Doses given second, at about 4 or about 12 weeks, were pooled. V usage is TRBV11-3 and J usage is TRBJ2-1; D may match TRBD1 or TRBD2 (7 bases each). The receptor comes from an adult who received the AZD1222 COVID-19 vaccine. This material consisted of peripheral blood, taken 28 days after the second AZD1222 dose. The CDR3 region is CASSRQGGADEQFF. The DNA of the CDR3 is TGTGCCAGCAGTAGACAGGGAGGGGCCGATGAGCAGTTCTTC.